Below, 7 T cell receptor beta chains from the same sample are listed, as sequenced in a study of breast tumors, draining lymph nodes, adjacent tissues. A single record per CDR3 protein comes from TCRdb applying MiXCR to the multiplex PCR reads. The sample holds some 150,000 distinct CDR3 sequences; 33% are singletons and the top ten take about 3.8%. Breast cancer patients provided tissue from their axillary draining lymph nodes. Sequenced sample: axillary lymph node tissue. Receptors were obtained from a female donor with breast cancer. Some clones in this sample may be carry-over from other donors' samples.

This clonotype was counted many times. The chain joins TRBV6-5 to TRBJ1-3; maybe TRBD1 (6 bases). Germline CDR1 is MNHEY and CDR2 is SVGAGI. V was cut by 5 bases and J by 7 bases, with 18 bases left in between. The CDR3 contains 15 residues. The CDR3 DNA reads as TGTGCCAGCAGTAGACAGGATCCGAATGGTAACACCATATATTTT. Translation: CASSRQDPNGNTIYF.

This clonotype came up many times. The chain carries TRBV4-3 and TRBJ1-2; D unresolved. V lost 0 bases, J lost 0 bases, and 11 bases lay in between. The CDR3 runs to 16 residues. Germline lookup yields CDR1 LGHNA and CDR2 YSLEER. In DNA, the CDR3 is TGCGCCAGCAGCCAAGACGTCAGGAGTTCTAACTATGGCTACACCTTC. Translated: CASSQDVRSSNYGYTF.

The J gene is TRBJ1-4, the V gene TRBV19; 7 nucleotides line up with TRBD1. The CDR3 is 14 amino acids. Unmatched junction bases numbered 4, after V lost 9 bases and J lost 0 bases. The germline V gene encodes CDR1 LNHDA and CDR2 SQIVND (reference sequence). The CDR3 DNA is TGTGCCAGCCGACAGGGCGCAACTAATGAAAAACTGTTTTTT. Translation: CASRQGATNEKLFF.

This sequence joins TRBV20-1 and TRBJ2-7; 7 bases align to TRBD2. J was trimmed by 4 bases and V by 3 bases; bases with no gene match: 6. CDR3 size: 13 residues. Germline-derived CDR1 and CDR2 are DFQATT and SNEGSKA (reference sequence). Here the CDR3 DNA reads TGCAGTGCTAGGAGACCTAGCGGTTACGAGCAGTACTTC. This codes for CSARRPSGYEQYF.

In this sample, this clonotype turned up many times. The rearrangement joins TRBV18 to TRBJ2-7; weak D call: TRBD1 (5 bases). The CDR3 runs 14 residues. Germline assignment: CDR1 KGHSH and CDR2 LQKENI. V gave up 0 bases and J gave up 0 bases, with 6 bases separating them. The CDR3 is CASSPPTVSYEQYF. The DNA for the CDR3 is TGTGCCAGCTCACCACCGACAGTCTCCTACGAGCAGTACTTC.

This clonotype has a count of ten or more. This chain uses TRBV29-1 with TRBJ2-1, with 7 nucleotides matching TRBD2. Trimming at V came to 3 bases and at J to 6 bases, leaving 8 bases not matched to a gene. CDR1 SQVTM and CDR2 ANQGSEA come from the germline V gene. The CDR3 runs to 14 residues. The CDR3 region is CSVDGGRKINEQFF. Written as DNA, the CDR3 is TGCAGCGTTGATGGCGGGAGAAAGATCAATGAGCAGTTCTTC.

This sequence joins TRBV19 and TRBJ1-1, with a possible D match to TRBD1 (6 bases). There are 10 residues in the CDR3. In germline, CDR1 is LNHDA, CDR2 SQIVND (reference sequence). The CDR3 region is CVSERGEAFF. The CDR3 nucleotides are TGTGTCAGCGAGAGGGGGGAAGCTTTCTTT.